The 6 T cell receptor beta chains reported below all come from one sample, sequenced in a study of low-dose radiotherapy and immunotherapy resistance in tumors. First-strand cDNA used TRAV- and TRBV-specific primers, covering alpha and beta chains. A constant-region primer paired with the V-primer adapter amplified TCRs over about 20 PCR cycles. Via MiXCR, TCRdb re-called the reads, giving one row per CDR3 protein. The sample yields approximately 70,000 distinct CDR3 sequences, roughly 31% seen once. Regarding time point: before trial treatment. The sample here was PBMCs, taken before treatment. The origin of the receptors is a female donor with ovarian cancer.

On this clonotype: A much larger clone differs from this one at a single base, so this may be a read error. The chain couples TRBV7-9 to TRBJ2-5; 10 bases agree with TRBD2. The junction had 8 bases not matched to a gene; V was cut back by 5 bases and J by 2 bases. Germline V gives CDR1 SEHNR, CDR2 FQNEAQ (reference sequence). CDR3 length: 16 residues. In DNA form, the CDR3 reads TGTGCCAGCAGCCTATTAGCGGGGGGAGCACAAGAGACCCAGTACTTC. Translation gives CASSLLAGGAQETQYF.

By share, this clonotype counts as medium-sized. V is TRBV6-2 or TRBV6-3 and J is TRBJ2-1; D call uncertain. Germline V gives CDR1 MNHEY, CDR2 SVGEGT. Between the trimmed V and J ends, which lost 6 bases and 0 bases, there was a span of 15 bases. The CDR3 spans 16 residues. CDR3: CASSHSTRSSYNEQFF. As DNA, the CDR3 is TGTGCCAGCAGCCATTCAACGAGGAGCTCCTACAATGAGCAGTTCTTC.

This clonotype was seen at least ten times. The chain carries TRBV27 and TRBJ1-6; D is ambiguous. Germline V CDR1 and CDR2: MNHEY, SMNVEV (reference sequence). V was pared by 6 bases and J by 0 bases, with 9 bases between. This CDR3 is built from 15 residues. The CDR3 region has the DNA TGTGCCAGCAGGACCACGCGCTCCTATAATTCACCCCTCCACTTT. Protein sequence: CASRTTRSYNSPLHF.

There are many counts of this clonotype. V is TRBV5-1 and J is TRBJ2-2; maybe TRBD2 (5 bases). The CDR3 extends over 18 amino acids. Trimming pared 6 bases from V and 0 bases from J, leaving 21 bases between. CDR1 and CDR2 (germline): SGHRS, YFSETQ. CDR3 bases: TGCGCCAGCACAAAAGGTCCAGGAGCTAGCTCGAACACCGGGGAGCTGTTTTTT. Its translation is CASTKGPGASSNTGELFF.

The V and J genes are TRBV2 and TRBJ2-7; D is ambiguous. The CDR3 is 11 amino acids. The ends were cut back, 3 bases at V and 12 bases at J, with 12 bases in the middle. Looked up from germline, CDR1 is SNHLY and CDR2 is FYNNEI. The CDR3 DNA is TGTGCCAGCAGTGAGTGGCTCCTTACGTACTTC. Its protein product is CASSEWLLTYF. Together with reference TRBV2 and TRBJ2-7, the CDR3 gives the full variable domain: EPEVTQTPSHQVTQMGQEVILRCVPISNHLYFYWYRQILGQKVEFLVSFYNNEISEKSEIFDDQFSVERPDGSNFTLKIRSTKLEDSAMYFCASSEWLLTYFGPGTRLTVT.

This clonotype has just a few counts. This chain uses TRBV7-2 with TRBJ2-1, with 14 bases aligning to TRBD2. V gave up 2 bases and J gave up 7 bases; unmatched junction bases: 4. The CDR3 has 16 residues. From germline, CDR1 is SGHTA and CDR2 FQGNSA. The CDR3 DNA is TGTGCCAGCAGCTTATTTGGGACTAGCGGGAGAAATGAGCAGTTCTTC. It encodes CASSLFGTSGRNEQFF.